The 15 T cell receptor beta chains given below trace back to one sample, sequenced in a study of blood T cell repertoires in COVID-19. The repertoire was sequenced with immunoSEQ multiplex PCR; TCRdb's copy has only in-frame clones and lacks some. The table has 350,000 to 400,000 clones, 86% seen once. The specimen was peripheral blood. The receptors were sampled from an older woman with COVID-19, enrolled during active disease.

The genes are TRBV10-3 and TRBJ2-1, with 13 positions matching TRBD2. Per germline, CDR1 ENHRY and CDR2 SYGVKD. The CDR3 contains 20 residues. The J segment lost 0 bases and the V segment lost 2 bases, leaving 10 bases of the junction unmatched. For the CDR3, the DNA is TGTGCCATCAGTGAGCTTACTAGCGGGGGGGCCCCGCACTCCTACAATGAGCAGTTCTTC. Residues: CAISELTSGGAPHSYNEQFF.

The table lists this clone with a count of one. Distinct nucleotide sequences in the sample also encode this CDR3. The chain carries TRBV5-1 and TRBJ2-7; no firm D call. The CDR3 contains 13 residues. Trimming cost V 0 bases and J 3 bases, with 7 bases left between them. Germline V lookup: CDR1 SGHRS, CDR2 YFSETQ. This chain's CDR3 is CASSLAGYYEQYF. The CDR3 DNA reads as TGCGCCAGCAGCTTGGCGGGTTACTACGAGCAGTACTTC.

The chain carries TRBV11-3 and TRBJ1-5, with a tentative D call TRBD1 (6 bases). CDR1 and CDR2 (germline): SGHNT, YENEEA. The V end lost 5 bases, the J end lost 6 bases, and 11 bases lay between the germline ends. The CDR3 is 13 amino acids. The CDR3 spells CASSREQGQPQHF. The CDR3 region has the DNA TGTGCCAGCAGCCGGGAACAGGGTCAGCCCCAGCATTTT.

V usage is TRBV6-5 and J usage is TRBJ2-3; TRBD2 matches at 7 bases. This CDR3 is 15 amino acids long. The trim removed 2 bases at V and 4 bases at J, leaving 6 bases unmatched. The germline gives CDR1 MNHEY, CDR2 SVGAGI. CDR3 nucleotides: TGTGCCAGCAGTTACCGGACTAGGGGAGCAGATACGCAGTATTTT. This encodes CASSYRTRGADTQYF.

The chain has TRBV12-3 or TRBV12-4 and TRBJ2-2, with a tentative D call TRBD1 (6 bases). The CDR3 extends over 12 amino acids. The V gene lost 7 bases and the J gene lost 6 bases, with 9 bases spanning the gap. DNA for the CDR3: TGTGCCAGCAACACAGGGCCCGGGGAGCTGTTTTTT. This sequence encodes CASNTGPGELFF.

V is TRBV4-1 and J is TRBJ2-4; 8 nucleotides line up with TRBD2. The germline CDR1 and CDR2 sequences are MGHRA and YSYEKL. V shed 4 bases and J 1 base; nucleotides not matched to a gene: 6. The CDR3 extends over 16 amino acids. This CDR3 is CASSLAGGAAKNIQYF. In DNA form, the CDR3 reads TGCGCCAGCAGCCTGGCCGGGGGGGCGGCCAAAAACATTCAGTACTTC.

The chain combines TRBV30 with TRBJ1-1; no definite D call. Germline V lookup: CDR1 GTSNPN, CDR2 SVGIG (reference sequence). Trimming shortened V by 4 bases and J by 0 bases, and 12 bases separated the two germline ends. This CDR3 is 14 amino acids long. In DNA, the CDR3 is TGTGCCTGGATTCCAGAACTAATGAACACTGAAGCTTTCTTT. Protein product: CAWIPELMNTEAFF.

The rearrangement joins TRBV10-3 to TRBJ1-1; 9 nucleotides agree with TRBD1. Germline loops: CDR1 ENHRY, CDR2 SYGVKD. The CDR3 contains 17 residues. J gave up 4 bases and V 8 bases, and 17 bases lay outside the gene matches. As DNA, the CDR3 is TGTGCCATCTGGGATCGACAACAGGGGGCTTCTCCCACTGAAGCTTTCTTT. The encoded protein is CAIWDRQQGASPTEAFF.

The chain carries TRBV7-2 and TRBJ1-2; D gene uncertain. The V end was cut by 4 bases, the J end by 4 bases, with 16 bases between. The germline gives CDR1 SGHTA, CDR2 FQGNSA. The CDR3 has 15 amino acids. CDR3 bases: TGTGCCAGCAGCTCTCCCCCGGTACAGAGCTATGGCTACACCTTC. This gives the protein CASSSPPVQSYGYTF.

This sequence joins TRBV19 and TRBJ1-1; 7 bases are a match to TRBD1. Germline CDR1 and CDR2: LNHDA and SQIVND (reference sequence). The V and J ends lost 8 bases and 5 bases, in that order; junction bases with no gene match: 8. This CDR3 spans 13 amino acids. The CDR3 is CASGKGGRTEAFF. CDR3 bases: TGTGCCAGTGGTAAAGGGGGCAGGACTGAAGCTTTCTTT. Complete variable domain (other parts from reference TRBV19 and TRBJ1-1): DGGITQSPKYLFRKEGQNVTLSCEQNLNHDAMYWYRQDPGQGLRLIYYSQIVNDFQKGDIAEGYSVSREKKESFPLTVTSAQKNPTAFYLCASGKGGRTEAFFGQGTRLTVV.

The J gene is TRBJ1-6, the V gene TRBV2; 7 nucleotides agree with TRBD1. V trimming: 5 bases; J trimming: 6 bases; junction bases outside the gene matches: 4. Germline loops: CDR1 SNHLY, CDR2 FYNNEI. The CDR3 totals 14 residues. The CDR3 here is CASSRDRLNSPLHF. CDR3 DNA sequence: TGTGCCAGCAGTCGGGACAGACTTAATTCACCCCTCCACTTT.

The chain recombines TRBV29-1 with TRBJ2-5, with 8 nucleotides matching TRBD1. V trimming: 7 bases; J trimming: 4 bases; junction bases outside the gene matches: 14. CDR1 and CDR2 (germline): SQVTM, ANQGSEA. The CDR3 sequence is 15 residues long. CDR3 DNA: TGCAGCGCAACAGGGGCAGGGGGCGCTTTAGAGACCCAGTACTTC. It yields the protein CSATGAGGALETQYF.

The chain uses TRBV7-3 and TRBJ1-2; TRBD1 agrees at 9 bases. The CDR3 loop spans 16 amino acids. The junction had 13 bases not matched to a gene; V was cut back by 4 bases and J by 7 bases. CDR1 and CDR2 from the germline V gene are SGHTA and FQGTGA. The CDR3: CASSSAPGTGLGGYTF. In DNA, the CDR3 is TGTGCCAGCAGCTCCGCCCCTGGGACAGGGTTAGGTGGCTACACCTTC.

The chain couples TRBV9 to TRBJ2-3, with 8 bases aligning to TRBD2. With V trimmed by 0 bases and J by 3 bases, 6 bases remained unmatched. The CDR3 loop spans 16 amino acids. Germline values: CDR1 SGDLS, CDR2 YYNGEE. This chain's CDR3 is CASSVAAGGTTDTQYF. The CDR3 DNA reads as TGTGCCAGCAGCGTAGCGGCGGGGGGAACGACAGATACGCAGTATTTT.

The gene calls are TRBV4-2 and TRBJ1-1; weak D call: TRBD1 (5 bases). The CDR3 sequence is 15 residues long. The germline V and J ends were trimmed by 0 bases and 2 bases, with 10 bases remaining between them. The germline gives CDR1 LGHNA, CDR2 YNFKEQ. For the CDR3, the DNA is TGTGCCAGCAGCCAAGAGAGGCAGGGAAACACTGAAGCTTTCTTT. Protein sequence: CASSQERQGNTEAFF.